The 4 T cell receptor beta chains presented below share a single source sample, sequenced in a study of identical twins. One entry per CDR3 protein, called by TCRdb with MiXCR from the 5' RACE reads. The table records 500,000 to 700,000 distinct CDR3 sequences, 7.1% of them present only once. The sample was also reused in another study, on yellow fever vaccine responses in identical twins.

Sequencing was performed on PBMCs. The receptor source for this set is a woman in her late teens or twenties in good health.

The chain links TRBV18 to TRBJ1-1; 7 bases fit TRBD1. Germline V gene lookup returns CDR1 KGHSH and CDR2 LQKENI. CDR3 length equals 15 residues. The ends lost 6 bases at V and 0 bases at J; junction bases unmatched: 7. CDR3 loop: CASSGTDIMNTEAFF. CDR3 sequence (DNA): TGTGCCAGCTCTGGGACAGACATCATGAACACTGAAGCTTTCTTT.

This clonotype was observed many times. The rearrangement uses TRBV10-3 and TRBJ1-5, with TRBD1 matching over 7 bases. The CDR3 sequence is 14 residues long. The J segment lost 4 bases and the V segment lost 4 bases, leaving 4 bases of the junction unmatched. Germline values: CDR1 ENHRY, CDR2 SYGVKD. The CDR3 DNA reads TGTGCCATCAGTGTCGGGACAGAAAATCAGCCCCAGCATTTT. It codes for CAISVGTENQPQHF.

The chain couples TRBV10-1 to TRBJ2-7; perhaps TRBD2 as D (5 bases). The V end was cut by 2 bases, the J end by 1 base, with 9 bases between. Germline lookup yields CDR1 WNHNN and CDR2 SYGVQD (reference sequence). The CDR3 is 14 residues long. This chain's CDR3 is CASSEEGSSYEQYF. The CDR3 DNA follows: TGCGCCAGCAGTGAGGAGGGTTCATCCTACGAGCAGTACTTC.

This clonotype was observed a few times. This sequence joins TRBV5-1 and TRBJ2-2; D possibly corresponds to TRBD1 (6 bases). The germline V and J ends were trimmed by 3 bases and 4 bases, with 10 bases remaining between them. The CDR3 contains 14 residues. From germline, CDR1 is SGHRS and CDR2 YFSETQ. The CDR3 spells CASSSDSSTGELFF. The CDR3 coding sequence is TGCGCCAGCAGCTCGGACAGTTCCACCGGGGAGCTGTTTTTT.